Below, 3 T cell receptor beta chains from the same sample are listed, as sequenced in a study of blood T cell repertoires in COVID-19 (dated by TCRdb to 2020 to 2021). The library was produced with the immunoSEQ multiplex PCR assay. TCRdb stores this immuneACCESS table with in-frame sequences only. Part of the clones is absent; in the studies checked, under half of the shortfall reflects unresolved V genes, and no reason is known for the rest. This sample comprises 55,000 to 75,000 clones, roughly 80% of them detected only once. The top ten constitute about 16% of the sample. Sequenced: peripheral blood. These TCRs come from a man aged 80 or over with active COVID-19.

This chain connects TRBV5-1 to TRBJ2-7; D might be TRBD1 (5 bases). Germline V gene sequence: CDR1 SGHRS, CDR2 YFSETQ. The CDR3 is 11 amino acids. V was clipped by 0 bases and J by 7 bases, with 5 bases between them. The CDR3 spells CASSLEGEQYF. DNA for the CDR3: TGCGCCAGCAGCTTGGAGGGGGAGCAGTACTTC.

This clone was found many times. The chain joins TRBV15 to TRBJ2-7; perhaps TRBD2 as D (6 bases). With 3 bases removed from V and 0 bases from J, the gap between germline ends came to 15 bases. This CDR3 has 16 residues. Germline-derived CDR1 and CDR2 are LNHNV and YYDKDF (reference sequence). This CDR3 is CATSRVARRDSYEQYF. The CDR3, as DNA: TGTGCCACCAGCAGGGTCGCAAGGCGGGACTCCTACGAGCAGTACTTC.

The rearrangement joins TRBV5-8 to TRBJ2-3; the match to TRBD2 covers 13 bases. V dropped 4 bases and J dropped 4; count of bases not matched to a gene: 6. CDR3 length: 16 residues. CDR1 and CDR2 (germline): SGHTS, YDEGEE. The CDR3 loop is CASSPGTSGISDTQYF. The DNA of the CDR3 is TGTGCCAGCAGCCCCGGGACTAGCGGGATCTCAGATACGCAGTATTTT. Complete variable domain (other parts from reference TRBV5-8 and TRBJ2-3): EAGVTQSPTHLIKTRGQQATLRCSPISGHTSVYWYQQALGLGLQFLLWYDEGEERNRGNFPPRFSGRQFPNYSSELNVNALELEDSALYLCASSPGTSGISDTQYFGPGTRLTVL.